Detailed here is one T cell receptor (beta chain). The data were obtained in a study of blood T cell repertoires in COVID-19. TCRdb's copy holds only in-frame clones and misses some; the assay was immunoSEQ multiplex PCR. The profile shows roughly 390,000 clones, about 90% of them singletons. The J segment lost 4 bases and the V segment lost 2 bases, leaving 8 bases of the junction unmatched. The V gene's germline CDR1 is MNHEY and CDR2 SVGEGT. This CDR3 is built from 16 residues. This clonotype originated in a woman in her twenties or thirties with COVID-19, enrolled during active disease. The sample consisted of peripheral blood. The chain combines TRBV6-2 or TRBV6-3 with TRBJ2-4; TRBD1 aligns across 7 bases. CDR3 amino acids: CASSYPPGTAKNIQYF. CDR3 sequence (DNA): TGTGCCAGCAGTTACCCACCCGGGACAGCGAAAAACATTCAGTACTTC.